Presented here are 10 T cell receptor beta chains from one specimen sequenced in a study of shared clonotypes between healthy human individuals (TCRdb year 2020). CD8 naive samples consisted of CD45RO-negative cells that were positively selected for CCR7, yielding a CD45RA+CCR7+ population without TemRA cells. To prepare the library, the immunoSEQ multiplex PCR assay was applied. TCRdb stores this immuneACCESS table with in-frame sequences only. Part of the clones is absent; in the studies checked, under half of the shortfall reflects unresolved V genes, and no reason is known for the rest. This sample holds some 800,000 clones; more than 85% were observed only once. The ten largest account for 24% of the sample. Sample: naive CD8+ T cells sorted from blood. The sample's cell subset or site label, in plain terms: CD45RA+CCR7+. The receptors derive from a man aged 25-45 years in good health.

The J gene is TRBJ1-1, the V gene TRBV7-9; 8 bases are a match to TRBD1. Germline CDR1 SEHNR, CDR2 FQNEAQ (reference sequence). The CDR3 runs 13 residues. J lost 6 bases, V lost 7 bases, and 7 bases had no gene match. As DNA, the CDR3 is TGTGCCAGCAAACCCGGGACAGGCGCTGAAGCTTTCTTT. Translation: CASKPGTGAEAFF.

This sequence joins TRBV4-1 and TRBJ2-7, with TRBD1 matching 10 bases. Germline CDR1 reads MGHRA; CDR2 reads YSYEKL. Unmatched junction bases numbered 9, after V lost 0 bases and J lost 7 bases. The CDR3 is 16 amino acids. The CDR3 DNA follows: TGCGCCAGCAGCCAAGAAGGTGGCGACAGGGGGCATGAGCAGTACTTC. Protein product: CASSQEGGDRGHEQYF.

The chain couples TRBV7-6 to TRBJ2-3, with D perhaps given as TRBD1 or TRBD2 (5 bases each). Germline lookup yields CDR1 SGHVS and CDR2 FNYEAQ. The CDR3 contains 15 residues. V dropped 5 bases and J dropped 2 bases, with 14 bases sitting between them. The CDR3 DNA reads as TGTGCCAGCAGCCCGCCAGAGGGGATCACAGATACGCAGTATTTT. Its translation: CASSPPEGITDTQYF.

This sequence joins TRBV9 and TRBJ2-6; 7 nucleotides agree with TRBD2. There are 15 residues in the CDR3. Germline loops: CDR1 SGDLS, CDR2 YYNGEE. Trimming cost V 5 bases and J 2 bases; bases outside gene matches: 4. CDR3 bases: TGTGCCAGCAGAGACCGGGGGGCTGGGGCCAACGTCCTGACTTTC. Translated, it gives CASRDRGAGANVLTF.

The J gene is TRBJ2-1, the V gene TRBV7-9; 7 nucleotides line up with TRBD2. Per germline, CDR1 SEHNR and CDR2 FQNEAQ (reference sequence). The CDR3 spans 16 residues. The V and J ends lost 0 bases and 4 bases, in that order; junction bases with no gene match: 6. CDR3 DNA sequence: TGTGCCAGCAGCTTAGCGCTAGCGGCTAGATACAATGAGCAGTTCTTC. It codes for CASSLALAARYNEQFF. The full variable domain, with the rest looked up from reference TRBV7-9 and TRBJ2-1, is DTGVSQNPRHKITKRGQNVTFRCDPISEHNRLYWYRQTLGQGPEFLTYFQNEAQLEKSRLLSDRFSAERPKGSFSTLEIQRTEQGDSAMYLCASSLALAARYNEQFFGPGTRLTVL.

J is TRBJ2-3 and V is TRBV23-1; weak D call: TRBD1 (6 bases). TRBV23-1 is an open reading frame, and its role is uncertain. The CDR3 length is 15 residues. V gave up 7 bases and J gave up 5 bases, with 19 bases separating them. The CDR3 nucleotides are TGCGCCAGCAAAACCCCGGGACACAATGGAGATACGCAGTATTTT. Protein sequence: CASKTPGHNGDTQYF.

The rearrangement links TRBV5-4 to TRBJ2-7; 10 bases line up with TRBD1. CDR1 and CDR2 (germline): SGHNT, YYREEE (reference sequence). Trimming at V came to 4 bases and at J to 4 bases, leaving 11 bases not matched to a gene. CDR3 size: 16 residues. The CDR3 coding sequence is TGTGCCAGCAGCCAGTTGACAGGGGGCGTCTCTTACGAGCAGTACTTC. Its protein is CASSQLTGGVSYEQYF.

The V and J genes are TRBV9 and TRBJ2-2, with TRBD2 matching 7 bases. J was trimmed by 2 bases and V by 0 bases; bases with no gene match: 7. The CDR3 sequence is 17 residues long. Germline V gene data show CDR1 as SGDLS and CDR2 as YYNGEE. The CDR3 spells CASSVARAGVNTGELFF. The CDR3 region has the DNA TGTGCCAGCAGCGTAGCGCGTGCGGGAGTAAACACCGGGGAGCTGTTTTTT. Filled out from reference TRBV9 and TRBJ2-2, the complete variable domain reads DSGVTQTPKHLITATGQRVTLRCSPRSGDLSVYWYQQSLDQGLQFLIQYYNGEERAKGNILERFSAQQFPDLHSELNLSSLELGDSALYFCASSVARAGVNTGELFFGEGSRLTVL.

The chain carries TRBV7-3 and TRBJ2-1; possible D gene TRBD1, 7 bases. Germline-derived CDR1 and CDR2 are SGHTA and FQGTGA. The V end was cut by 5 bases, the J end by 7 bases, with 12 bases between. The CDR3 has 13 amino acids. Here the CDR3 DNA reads TGTGCCAGCAGCCAGGAGGGGGCTAATGAGCAGTTCTTC. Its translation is CASSQEGANEQFF.

CDR3 region: CASSPAGTANYGYTF. CDR3 DNA sequence: TGTGCCAGCAGCCCGGCCGGGACAGCAAACTATGGCTACACCTTC. The V call is TRBV9, the J call TRBJ1-2; 7 bases fit TRBD1. Germline V gives CDR1 SGDLS, CDR2 YYNGEE. The V and J ends lost 4 bases and 2 bases, in that order; junction bases with no gene match: 8. This CDR3 spans 15 amino acids.